The next 10 T cell receptor beta chains were all read from a single sample in a study of cytomegalovirus exposure and HLA in healthy donors (TCRdb year 2017). Libraries were prepared through the immunoSEQ multiplex PCR assay. The multiplex PCR relied on a mix of 60 forward primers for TCR Vbeta segments and 13 reverse primers for TCR Jbeta segments. This immuneACCESS table, as held by TCRdb, lists in-frame sequences with V and J called but not all clones. Of the missing ones, under half trace to an unresolved V gene in checked studies; the others have no known cause. The sample contains around 300,000 clones, more than 55% of them found a single time. Under 3% of the sample is taken by the ten largest. The sample taken for sequencing was PBMCs. The receptors derive from a female donor in good health and CMV-seronegative.

J is TRBJ2-1 and V is TRBV1; the table gives TRBD2 as D, unverified against the DNA. TRBV1 is tagged as a pseudogene. CDR3 length equals 19 residues. The DNA of the CDR3 is TGCACCACCAGGTTGATGGCGGGAGGGAGAAAGGATCCCTACAATGAGCAGTTCTTC. This translates into CTTRLMAGGRKDPYNEQFF.

In DNA, the CDR3 is TGTGCCAGCAGTGCCTCACAGGGTTCACCCCTCCACTTT. It codes for CASSASQGSPLHF. This chain uses TRBV25-1 with TRBJ1-6; D might be TRBD1 (6 bases). This CDR3 contains 13 residues. CDR1 and CDR2 (germline): MGHDK, SYGVNS. The V end was cut by 4 bases, the J end by 9 bases, with 10 bases between.

The rearrangement uses TRBV7-9 and TRBJ2-5; 7 positions match TRBD2. The J call may be wrong; the DNA end is better matched by TRBJ2-7. The CDR3 is 14 amino acids. Germline lookup yields CDR1 SEHNR and CDR2 FQNEAQ (reference sequence). The CDR3, as DNA: TGTGCCAGCAGCTTAGGACTAGCTTTCTACGAGCAGTACTTC. Amino acids: CASSLGLAFYEQYF.

This clone was seen once. The same CDR3 can be traced to other DNA sequences in this sample. This chain joins TRBV5-1 and TRBJ1-1, with TRBD1 matching 8 bases. The V and J ends lost 0 bases and 2 bases, in that order; junction bases with no gene match: 3. The length of the CDR3 is 15 residues. CDR1 and CDR2 (germline): SGHRS, YFSETQ. CDR3 sequence (DNA): TGCGCCAGCAGCTTGGAAGGACAGGGAAACACTGAAGCTTTCTTT. Amino acid sequence: CASSLEGQGNTEAFF.

The CDR3 here is CASKVGGTKYEQYF. In DNA, the CDR3 is TGTGCCAGCAAGGTAGGCGGGACTAAATACGAGCAGTACTTC. This chain joins TRBV28 and TRBJ2-5; 7 bases align to TRBD2. The DNA end favors TRBJ2-7, so the J call may be wrong. In germline, CDR1 is MDHEN, CDR2 SYDVKM. This CDR3 comprises 14 residues.

The chain joins TRBV4-1 to TRBJ2-7, with 8 nucleotides matching TRBD1. CDR3 length: 17 amino acids. Germline loops: CDR1 MGHRA, CDR2 YSYEKL. The junction had 8 bases not matched to a gene; V was cut back by 1 base and J by 0 bases. For the CDR3, the DNA is TGCGCCAGCAGCCAAGTCGCCGGGACAGGCTTCTCCTACGAGCAGTACTTC. Amino acid sequence: CASSQVAGTGFSYEQYF.

CDR3 loop: CASSLGGGGNQPQHF. CDR3 nucleotides: TGTGCCAGCAGTTTGGGGGGGGGTGGCAATCAGCCCCAGCATTTT. The gene calls are TRBV27 and TRBJ1-5; D might be TRBD1 (5 bases). Germline V gene sequence: CDR1 MNHEY, CDR2 SMNVEV (reference sequence). The ends were cut back, 3 bases at V and 2 bases at J, with 11 bases in the middle. The CDR3 extends over 15 amino acids.

In this sample, this clone turned up once. Here the CDR3 DNA reads TGTGCCAGCAGCTTAACAGTCACTGAAGCTTTCTTT. Encoded protein: CASSLTVTEAFF. This chain links TRBV7-9 with TRBJ1-1; D gene uncertain. Germline-derived CDR1 and CDR2 are SEHNR and FQNEAQ (reference sequence). V lost 2 bases, J lost 4 bases, and 5 bases lay in between. This CDR3 region has 12 residues.

The chain carries TRBV23-1 and TRBJ1-1; maybe TRBD1 (6 bases). TRBV23-1 has ORF status, its function being uncertain. Trimming left V 4 bases short and J 2 bases short, with 14 bases between. The CDR3 is made up of 15 amino acids. CDR3 sequence reads: CASSPITQGNTEAFF. The CDR3 DNA follows: TGCGCCAGCAGTCCAATTACACAGGGAAACACTGAAGCTTTCTTT.

V and J are TRBV2 and TRBJ2-7; 9 positions agree with TRBD1. CDR1 and CDR2 (germline): SNHLY, FYNNEI. The CDR3 runs to 15 residues. Trimming took 4 bases from V and 3 from J; bases not matched to a gene: 7. CDR3 coding DNA: TGTGCCAGCAGTGTGGACAGGGGTCCAGTCTACGAGCAGTACTTC. Translation: CASSVDRGPVYEQYF.